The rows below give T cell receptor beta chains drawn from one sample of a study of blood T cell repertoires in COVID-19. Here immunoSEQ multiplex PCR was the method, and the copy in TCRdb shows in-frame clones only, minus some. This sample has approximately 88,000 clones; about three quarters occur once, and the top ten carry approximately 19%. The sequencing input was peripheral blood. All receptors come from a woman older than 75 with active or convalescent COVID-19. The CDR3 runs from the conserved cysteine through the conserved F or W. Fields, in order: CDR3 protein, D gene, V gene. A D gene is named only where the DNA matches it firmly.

CDR3: CSASRGNEQYF
D: NA
V: TRBV20-1

CDR3: CASSQDLRDSYGYTF
D: NA
V: TRBV4-3

CDR3: CASSPGHFGNTIYF
D: NA
V: TRBV5-1

CDR3: CASSLSNRETQYF
D: NA
V: TRBV5-1

CDR3: CASSHGSVGGTEAFF
D: NA
V: TRBV3-1/TRBV3-2

CDR3: CASSARDRVLTGELFF
D: TRBD1
V: TRBV5-4

CDR3: CAWTGGSNQPQHF
D: NA
V: TRBV30

CDR3: CASSVGGIDNQPQHF
D: NA
V: TRBV9

CDR3: CASSSTGIATNEKLFF
D: NA
V: TRBV5-5

CDR3: CASSLAGYGYTF
D: NA
V: TRBV7-2

CDR3: CASSLELGGGAYEQYF
D: TRBD2
V: TRBV7-2

CDR3: CASSSNSVPTTDTQYF
D: NA
V: TRBV7-9

CDR3: CASSQDRFWGYTF
D: NA
V: TRBV14

CDR3: CASSLGASTDTQYF
D: NA
V: TRBV5-1

CDR3: CASGRSGTNTGELFF
D: NA
V: TRBV5-8

CDR3: CASSSGTAEAFF
D: TRBD1
V: TRBV7-9

CDR3: CASSTPLAGGLNTQYF
D: TRBD2
V: TRBV19

CDR3: CASSIEGTGNQPQHF
D: TRBD1
V: TRBV19

CDR3: CASSRDTGTKSEQYF
D: NA
V: TRBV13

CDR3: CASSLFGQAGATNEKLFF
D: TRBD1
V: TRBV27

CDR3: CAISESRGTVTDTQYF
D: TRBD1
V: TRBV10-3

CDR3: CASSLRGGALNLQETQYF
D: NA
V: TRBV7-6

CDR3: CASSGGTGGVYEQYF
D: TRBD1
V: TRBV5-4

CDR3: CASSYLPSSGVAGNIQYF
D: TRBD2
V: TRBV6-2/TRBV6-3

CDR3: CASSSLLVGYTF
D: NA
V: TRBV7-9